This T cell receptor beta chain came from a study of blood T cell repertoires in COVID-19. Produced via immunoSEQ multiplex PCR; TCRdb's table is partial and in-frame only. The profile shows some 150,000 clones, roughly 89% of them singletons. The CDR3 has 13 amino acids. Germline V gene data show CDR1 as MNHEY and CDR2 as SMNVEV (reference sequence). Trimming left V 8 bases short and J 1 base short, with 11 bases between. The TCR comes from a man between 18 and 29 years old with active or convalescent COVID-19. Material for sequencing was peripheral blood. The chain recombines TRBV27 with TRBJ1-1; a possible D gene is TRBD1 (5 bases). For the CDR3, the DNA is TGTGCCAGCCGCGGGGGGTCGAACACTGAAGCTTTCTTT. Its protein product is CASRGGSNTEAFF.